The 8 T cell receptor beta chains listed next were all sequenced from one sample in a study of cytomegalovirus exposure and HLA in healthy donors. PCR involved 60 Vbeta and 13 Jbeta primers. Assay: immunoSEQ multiplex PCR; the TCRdb copy retains only in-frame clones and omits some. In the table there are more than 150,000 clones, roughly 85% of which are singletons. The sample comprised PBMCs. All receptors derive from a young woman in good health and CMV-seronegative.

This clone was picked up a small number of times. The rearrangement uses TRBV11-2 and TRBJ2-2; 10 bases fit TRBD2. Per germline, CDR1 SGHAT and CDR2 FQNNGV. Germline trimming cut 2 bases from V and 5 bases from J; bases unmatched to any gene: 8. The CDR3 extends over 17 amino acids. The CDR3 DNA reads TGTGCCAGCAGCTTAAAAGCGTCAGCGGGAGGGACCGGGGAGCTGTTTTTT. It codes for CASSLKASAGGTGELFF.

V and J are TRBV29-1 and TRBJ2-7, with D tentatively TRBD1 (6 bases). With 4 bases removed from V and 2 bases from J, the gap between germline ends came to 21 bases. Per the germline V gene, CDR1 is SQVTM and CDR2 is ANQGSEA. The CDR3 is made up of 16 amino acids. CDR3 nucleotide sequence: TGCAGCGTTGGAGAAGATACAGGGAACCTAGCCTACGAGCAGTACTTC. Its protein product is CSVGEDTGNLAYEQYF.

The CDR3 nucleotides are TGTGCCAGCAGTTCAATACAGGCCGACTATGGCTACACCTTC. Translated: CASSSIQADYGYTF. The V gene is TRBV28, the J gene TRBJ1-2; tentatively, D is TRBD1 (5 bases). Trimming removed 4 bases at V and 3 bases at J, with 12 bases between. This CDR3 comprises 14 residues. The germline V gene has CDR1 MDHEN and CDR2 SYDVKM.

This chain joins TRBV7-2 and TRBJ2-1, with 9 nucleotides matching TRBD2. This CDR3 contains 16 residues. J gave up 9 bases and V 4 bases, and 13 bases lay outside the gene matches. CDR1 is SGHTA, CDR2 FQGNSA, per germline. This CDR3 reads CASSSSRGGAIGEQFF. The CDR3 coding sequence is TGTGCCAGCAGCTCAAGTCGCGGGGGGGCCATTGGTGAGCAGTTCTTC.

The V call is TRBV7-2, the J call TRBJ1-6; D perhaps matches TRBD1 (6 bases). V lost 6 bases and J lost 7, with 13 bases in between. There are 14 residues in the CDR3. Per the germline V gene, CDR1 is SGHTA and CDR2 is FQGNSA. CDR3: CASRGAGANSPLHF. The CDR3 bases are TGTGCCAGCAGGGGGGCGGGCGCCAATTCACCCCTCCACTTT. Using reference TRBV7-2 and TRBJ1-6 for the parts outside the CDR3, the full variable domain is GAGVSQSPSNKVTEKGKDVELRCDPISGHTALYWYRQSLGQGLEFLIYFQGNSAPDKSGLPSDRFSAERTGGSVSTLTIQRTQQEDSAVYLCASRGAGANSPLHFGNGTRLTVT.

J is TRBJ2-7 and V is TRBV5-8; tentative D call: TRBD2 (6 bases). The CDR3 spans 14 residues. Germline V gene data show CDR1 as SGHTS and CDR2 as YDEGEE. V was shortened by 7 bases and J by 1 base, with 15 bases between the two germline ends. CDR3: CASRRSSGSYEQYF. CDR3 nucleotides: TGTGCCAGCCGCCGTAGTAGCGGTTCCTACGAGCAGTACTTC.

V gene TRBV6-5 combines with J gene TRBJ1-4; 8 bases fit TRBD1. Unmatched junction bases numbered 2, after V lost 4 bases and J lost 10 bases. The germline CDR1 and CDR2 sequences are MNHEY and SVGAGI. The CDR3 is 12 residues long. This chain's CDR3 is CASSSDRAKLFF. CDR3 sequence (DNA): TGTGCCAGCAGTTCGGACAGGGCAAAACTGTTTTTT.

The chain combines TRBV19 with TRBJ2-1; TRBD2 agrees at 10 bases. Germline CDR1 LNHDA, CDR2 SQIVND (reference sequence). The CDR3 runs to 16 residues. The V gene end was trimmed by 1 base and the J gene end by 6 bases; junction bases not matched to a gene: 6. CDR3 DNA: TGTGCCAGTAGTATAGCCCTTCAGCGGGGGGGCAATGAGCAGTTCTTC. This sequence encodes CASSIALQRGGNEQFF.